The 11 T cell receptor beta chains in this list originate from one sample, sequenced in a study of T cells in Graves' hyperthyroidism and ophthalmopathy. RNA transcripts yielded amplified TCR beta CDR3 regions. HTBI primers drove first-round RT-PCR of the TCR CDR3. TCRdb used MiXCR to reprocess the multiplex PCR reads, holding one entry per CDR3 protein. Here the sample spans nearly 600,000 distinct CDR3 sequences, approximately 14% being singletons. Input material: blood. Receptors were obtained from a woman aged 18-29 years with Graves' ophthalmopathy.

There are a few counts of this clonotype. This rearrangement joins TRBV7-3 to TRBJ2-7, with D perhaps matching TRBD1 (6 bases). Germline values: CDR1 SGHTA, CDR2 FQGTGA. The CDR3 totals 14 residues. V shed 5 bases and J shed 5 bases, with 16 bases lying between them. CDR3 region: CASSLGGGGHEQYF. The CDR3 nucleotides read TGTGCCAGCAGCCTAGGGGGTGGTGGCCACGAGCAGTACTTC.

The CDR3 DNA reads as TGTGCCAGTAGAAGAAGGACAGGGGCATTTGAAGCTTTCTTT. It is translated as CASRRRTGAFEAFF. The chain joins TRBV28 to TRBJ1-1; 9 bases are shared with TRBD1. The CDR3 has 14 residues. The germline CDR1 and CDR2 sequences are MDHEN and SYDVKM. J was trimmed by 7 bases and V by 9 bases; bases with no gene match: 12.

Ten or more counts support this clonotype. This chain connects TRBV28 to TRBJ1-5; D gene uncertain. The germline CDR1 and CDR2 sequences are MDHEN and SYDVKM. With 8 bases removed from V and 5 bases from J, the gap between germline ends came to 10 bases. The CDR3 runs to 12 residues. CDR3 protein: CASGREDQPQHF. The CDR3 DNA reads TGTGCCAGCGGTAGGGAGGATCAGCCCCAGCATTTT.

The V and J genes are TRBV28 and TRBJ2-7; the D gene is possibly TRBD1 (5 bases). The germline CDR1 and CDR2 sequences are MDHEN and SYDVKM. Trimming shortened V by 7 bases and J by 3 bases, and 13 bases separated the two germline ends. This CDR3 comprises 13 residues. CDR3 sequence: CASNGALNYEQYF. DNA of the CDR3: TGTGCCAGCAATGGGGCCTTAAACTACGAGCAGTACTTC.

This clonotype came up a few times. The chain employs TRBV19 and TRBJ2-2; 10 nucleotides align to TRBD2. The CDR3 runs 20 residues. The V gene's germline CDR1 is LNHDA and CDR2 SQIVND (reference sequence). V shed 3 bases and J 5 bases; nucleotides not matched to a gene: 18. The CDR3 coding sequence is TGTGCCAGTAGTATCGCGGGGGTTAGCGGGAGGCCCCTCTTAACCGGGGAGCTGTTTTTT. It codes for CASSIAGVSGRPLLTGELFF.

This clonotype was observed a few times. The rearrangement joins TRBV28 to TRBJ1-6, with TRBD1 matching over 7 bases. Per the germline V gene, CDR1 is MDHEN and CDR2 is SYDVKM. With V trimmed by 4 bases and J by 9 bases, 9 bases remained unmatched. CDR3 length equals 15 residues. The CDR3, as DNA: TGTGCCAGCAGTTCGGGACAGCAAAGAGGTTCACCCCTCCACTTT. Encoded protein: CASSSGQQRGSPLHF.

This clonotype has at least ten counts. V gene TRBV7-3 combines with J gene TRBJ2-1; perhaps TRBD1 as D (6 bases). The CDR3 consists of 13 residues. Trimming shortened V by 7 bases and J by 10 bases, and 17 bases separated the two germline ends. Per the germline V gene, CDR1 is SGHTA and CDR2 is FQGTGA. CDR3 nucleotides: TGTGCCAGCACCACAGGGAGCGGACAAGAGCAGTTCTTC. Translating it yields CASTTGSGQEQFF.

This clonotype was seen repeatedly, ten times or more. The chain combines TRBV4-2 with TRBJ1-4; 8 positions match TRBD1. The CDR3 extends over 13 amino acids. Germline V gene data show CDR1 as LGHNA and CDR2 as YNFKEQ. Losses at the gene ends were 7 bases for V and 6 bases for J; bases not matched to a gene: 4. CDR3: CASKGQGDEKLFF. As DNA, the CDR3 is TGTGCCAGCAAAGGACAGGGAGATGAAAAACTGTTTTTT.

At least ten counts were recorded for this clonotype. The chain uses TRBV7-2 and TRBJ2-7; D is uncertain. The germline gives CDR1 SGHTA, CDR2 FQGNSA. V was pared by 6 bases and J by 4 bases, with 16 bases between. The CDR3 extends over 14 amino acids. The CDR3, as DNA: TGTGCCAGCAGGGTCTCAGTCACGGCTTACGAGCAGTACTTC. Protein sequence: CASRVSVTAYEQYF.

This clonotype was seen ten or more times. The chain is built from TRBV2 and TRBJ1-5; the match to TRBD1 covers 9 bases. The trim removed 2 bases at V and 4 bases at J, leaving 6 bases unmatched. The CDR3 has 16 residues. From germline, CDR1 is SNHLY and CDR2 FYNNEI. The CDR3 nucleotides read TGTGCCAGCAGTGAATGGGGACAGGGCTATAATCAGCCCCAGCATTTT. It yields the protein CASSEWGQGYNQPQHF.

The table lists this clonotype with many counts. The chain joins TRBV28 to TRBJ1-2; 9 bases are a match to TRBD1. This CDR3 is built from 13 residues. Germline lookup yields CDR1 MDHEN and CDR2 SYDVKM. V was pared by 4 bases and J by 8 bases, with 5 bases of the junction left unmatched. CDR3 amino acids: CASSSDRGRGYTF. The CDR3 nucleotides are TGTGCCAGCAGTTCGGACAGGGGAAGAGGCTACACCTTC.